The sequence of this T cell receptor beta chain was determined in a study of identical twins. Each CDR3 protein is one row after TCRdb ran MiXCR on the 5' RACE reads. The data show under 500,000 distinct CDR3 sequences, with roughly 13% seen just once and about 0.94% held by the top ten. Study observations and caveats: Within cord blood, abundant beta clonotypes carried fewer insertions, but memory repertoires showed no such trend. Conclusions relied on cross-sectional statistical analysis, not following the same donors.

This clonotype was seen ten or more times. Its antigen is unidentified. The donors were all healthy and Caucasian. These data are also associated with another study on yellow fever vaccine responses in identical twins. Per that paper: Twins' vaccine T cell responses reportedly seemed partly convergent and partly personalized.

This receptor was taken from a woman between 18 and 29 years old in good health. Sequencing was done on a sample of CD4+ T cells sorted from blood.

The CDR3 DNA sequence: TGTGCTAGTGGGAGACGGACAGGGGTGAACACTGAAGCTTTCTTT. Translating gives CASGRRTGVNTEAFF. V gene TRBV12-5 combines with J gene TRBJ1-1, with 9 bases aligning to TRBD1. This CDR3 is 15 amino acids long. Trimming cost V 6 bases and J 0 bases; bases outside gene matches: 5. CDR1 and CDR2 from the germline V gene are LGHNT and FRNRAP.